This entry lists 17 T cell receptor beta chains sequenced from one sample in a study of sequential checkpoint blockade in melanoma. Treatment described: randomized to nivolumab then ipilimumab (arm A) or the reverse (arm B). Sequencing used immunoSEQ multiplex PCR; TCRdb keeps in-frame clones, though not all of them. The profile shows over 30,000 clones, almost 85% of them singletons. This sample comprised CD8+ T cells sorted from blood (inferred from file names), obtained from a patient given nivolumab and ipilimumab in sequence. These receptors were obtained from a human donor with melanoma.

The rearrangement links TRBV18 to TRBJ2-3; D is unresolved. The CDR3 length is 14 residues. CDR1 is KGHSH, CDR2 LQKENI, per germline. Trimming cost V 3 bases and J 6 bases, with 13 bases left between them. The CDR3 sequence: CASSPGPYSDTQYF. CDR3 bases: TGTGCCAGCTCACCTGGGCCTTACTCCGATACGCAGTATTTT.

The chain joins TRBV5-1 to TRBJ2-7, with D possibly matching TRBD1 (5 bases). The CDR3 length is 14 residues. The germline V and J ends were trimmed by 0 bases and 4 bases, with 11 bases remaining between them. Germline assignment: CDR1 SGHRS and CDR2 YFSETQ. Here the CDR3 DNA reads TGCGCCAGCAGCTTGGCGTCAGGGTGGTACGAGCAGTACTTC. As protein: CASSLASGWYEQYF.

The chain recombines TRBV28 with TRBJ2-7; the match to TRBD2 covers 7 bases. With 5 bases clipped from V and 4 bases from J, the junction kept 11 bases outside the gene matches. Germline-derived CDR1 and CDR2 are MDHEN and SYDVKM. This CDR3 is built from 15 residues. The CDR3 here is CASSAPGSGDYEQYF. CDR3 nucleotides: TGTGCCAGCAGTGCCCCCGGGAGCGGGGATTACGAGCAGTACTTC. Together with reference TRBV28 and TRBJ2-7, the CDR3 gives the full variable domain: DVKVTQSSRYLVKRTGEKVFLECVQDMDHENMFWYRQDPGLGLRLIYFSYDVKMKEKGDIPEGYSVSREKKERFSLILESASTNQTSMYLCASSAPGSGDYEQYFGPGTRLTVT.

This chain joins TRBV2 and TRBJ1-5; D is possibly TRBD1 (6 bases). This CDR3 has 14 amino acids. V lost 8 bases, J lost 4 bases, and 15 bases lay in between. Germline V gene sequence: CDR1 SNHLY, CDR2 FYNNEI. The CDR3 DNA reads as TGTGCCAGCGGGGGGGCTGAGGGAAATCAGCCCCAGCATTTT. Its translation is CASGGAEGNQPQHF.

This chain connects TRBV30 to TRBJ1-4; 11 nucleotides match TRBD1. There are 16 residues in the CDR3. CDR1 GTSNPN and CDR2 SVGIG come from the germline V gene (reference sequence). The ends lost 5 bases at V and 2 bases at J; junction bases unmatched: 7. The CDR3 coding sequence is TGTGCCTGGGAGCGGACAGGGGGCGCGACTAATGAAAAACTGTTTTTT. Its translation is CAWERTGGATNEKLFF.

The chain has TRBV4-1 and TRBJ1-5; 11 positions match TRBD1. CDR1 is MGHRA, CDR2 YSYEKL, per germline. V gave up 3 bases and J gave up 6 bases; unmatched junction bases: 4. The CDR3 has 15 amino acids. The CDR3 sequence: CASSQGQGEGQPQHF. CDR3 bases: TGCGCCAGCAGCCAGGGACAGGGGGAAGGTCAGCCCCAGCATTTT.

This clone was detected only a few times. The CDR3 coding sequence is TGCGCCAGTCGGGACAGTCCGCACGAGCAGTACTTC. This encodes CASRDSPHEQYF. V usage is TRBV10-2 and J usage is TRBJ2-7; 7 nucleotides line up with TRBD1. The germline V gene encodes CDR1 WSHSY and CDR2 SAAADI. J was trimmed by 5 bases and V by 9 bases; bases with no gene match: 7. CDR3 length equals 12 residues.

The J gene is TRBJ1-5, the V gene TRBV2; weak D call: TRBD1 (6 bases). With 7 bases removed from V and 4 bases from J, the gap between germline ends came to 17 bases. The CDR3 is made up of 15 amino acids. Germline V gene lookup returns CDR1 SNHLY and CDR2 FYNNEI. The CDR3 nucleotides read TGTGCCAGCAATTCCAACAGGGATCTAAATCAGCCCCAGCATTTT. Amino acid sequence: CASNSNRDLNQPQHF.

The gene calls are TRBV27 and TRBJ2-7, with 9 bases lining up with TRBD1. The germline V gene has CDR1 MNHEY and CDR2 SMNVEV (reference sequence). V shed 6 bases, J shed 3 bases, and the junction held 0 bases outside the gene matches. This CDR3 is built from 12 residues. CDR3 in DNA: TGTGCCAGCAGGGACAGGGGCTACGAGCAGTACTTC. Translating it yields CASRDRGYEQYF.

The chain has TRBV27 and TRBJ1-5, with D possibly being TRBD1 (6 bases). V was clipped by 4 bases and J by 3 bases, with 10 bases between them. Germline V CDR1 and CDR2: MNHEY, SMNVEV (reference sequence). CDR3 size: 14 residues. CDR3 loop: CASSSTGYNQPQHF. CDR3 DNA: TGTGCCAGCAGTTCCACAGGGTACAATCAGCCCCAGCATTTT.

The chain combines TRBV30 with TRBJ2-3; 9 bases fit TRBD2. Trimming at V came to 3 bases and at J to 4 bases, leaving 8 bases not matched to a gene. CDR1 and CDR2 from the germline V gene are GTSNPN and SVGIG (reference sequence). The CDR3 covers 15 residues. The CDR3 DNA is TGTGCCTGGAGGGCGGGGGGGCATTTGGCAGATACGCAGTATTTT. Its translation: CAWRAGGHLADTQYF.

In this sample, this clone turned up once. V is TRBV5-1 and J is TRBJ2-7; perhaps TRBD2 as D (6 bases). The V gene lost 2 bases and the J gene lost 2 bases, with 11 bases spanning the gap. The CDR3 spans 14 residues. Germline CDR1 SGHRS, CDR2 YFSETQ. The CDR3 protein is CASSFRGGAYEQYF. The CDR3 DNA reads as TGCGCCAGCAGCTTTCGTGGAGGGGCCTACGAGCAGTACTTC.

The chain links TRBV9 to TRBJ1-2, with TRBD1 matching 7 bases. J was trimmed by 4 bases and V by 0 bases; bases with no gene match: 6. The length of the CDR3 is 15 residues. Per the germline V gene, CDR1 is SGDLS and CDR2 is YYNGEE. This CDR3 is CASSVEMGTAYGYTF. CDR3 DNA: TGTGCCAGCAGCGTAGAAATGGGGACAGCCTATGGCTACACCTTC.

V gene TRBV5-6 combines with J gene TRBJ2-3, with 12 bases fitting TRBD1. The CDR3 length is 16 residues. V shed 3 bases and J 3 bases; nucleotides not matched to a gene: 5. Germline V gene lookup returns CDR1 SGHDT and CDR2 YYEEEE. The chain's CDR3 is CASSSGDRGPTDTQYF. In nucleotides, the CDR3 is TGTGCCAGCAGCTCGGGGGACAGGGGGCCGACAGATACGCAGTATTTT. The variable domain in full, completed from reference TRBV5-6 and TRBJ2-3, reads DAGVTQSPTHLIKTRGQQVTLRCSPKSGHDTVSWYQQALGQGPQFIFQYYEEEERQRGNFPDRFSGHQFPNYSSELNVNALLLGDSALYLCASSSGDRGPTDTQYFGPGTRLTVL.

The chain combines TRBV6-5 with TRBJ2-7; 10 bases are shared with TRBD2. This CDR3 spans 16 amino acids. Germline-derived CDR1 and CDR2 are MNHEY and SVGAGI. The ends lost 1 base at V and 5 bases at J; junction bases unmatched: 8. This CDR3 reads CASSYYASGSTDEQYF. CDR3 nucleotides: TGTGCCAGCAGTTACTACGCTAGCGGGAGTACCGACGAGCAGTACTTC.

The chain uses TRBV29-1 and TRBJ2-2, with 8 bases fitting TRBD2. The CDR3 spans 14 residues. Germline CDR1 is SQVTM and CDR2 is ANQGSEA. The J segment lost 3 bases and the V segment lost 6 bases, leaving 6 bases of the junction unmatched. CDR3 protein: CSVAGGVDTGELFF. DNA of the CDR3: TGCAGCGTCGCCGGGGGGGTCGACACCGGGGAGCTGTTTTTT.

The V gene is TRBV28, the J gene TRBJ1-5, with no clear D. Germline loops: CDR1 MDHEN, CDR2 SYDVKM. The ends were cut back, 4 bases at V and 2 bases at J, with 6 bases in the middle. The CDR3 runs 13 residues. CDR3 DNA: TGTGCCAGCAGTTCAGTGGGCAATCAGCCCCAGCATTTT. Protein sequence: CASSSVGNQPQHF.